This T cell receptor beta chain was profiled in a study of CDR3 diversity in severe acne. TCRdb reprocessed the PCR reads via MiXCR and lists one record per CDR3 protein. The sample contains around 94,000 distinct CDR3 sequences, under 60% of which appear only once. Trimming cost V 0 bases and J 1 base, with 6 bases left between them. The CDR3 loop spans 14 amino acids. Germline CDR1 reads SQVTM; CDR2 reads ANQGSEA. V and J are TRBV29-1 and TRBJ2-2; D gene uncertain. What was sequenced was blood. The source is a male donor with acne. For the CDR3, the DNA is TGCAGCGTTGAAGAGGGCAGGAACACCGGGGAGCTGTTTTTT. Translation: CSVEEGRNTGELFF.